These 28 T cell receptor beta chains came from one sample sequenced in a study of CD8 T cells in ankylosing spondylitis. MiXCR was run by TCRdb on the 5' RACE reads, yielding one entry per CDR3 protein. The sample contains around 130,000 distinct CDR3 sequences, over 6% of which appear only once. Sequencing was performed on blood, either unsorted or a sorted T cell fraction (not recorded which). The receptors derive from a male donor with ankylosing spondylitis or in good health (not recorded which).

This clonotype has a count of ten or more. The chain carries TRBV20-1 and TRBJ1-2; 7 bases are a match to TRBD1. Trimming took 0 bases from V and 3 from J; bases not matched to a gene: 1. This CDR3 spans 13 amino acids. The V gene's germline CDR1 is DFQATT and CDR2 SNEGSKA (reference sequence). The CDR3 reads CSAREGGDYGYTF. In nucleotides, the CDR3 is TGCAGTGCTAGAGAAGGGGGCGACTATGGCTACACCTTC.

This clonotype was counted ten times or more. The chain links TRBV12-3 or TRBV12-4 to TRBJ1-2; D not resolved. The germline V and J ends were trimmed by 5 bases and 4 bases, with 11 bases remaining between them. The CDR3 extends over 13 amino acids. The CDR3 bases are TGTGCCAGCAGTGACGGCGGTTTCTATGGCTACACCTTC. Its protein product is CASSDGGFYGYTF.

This chain's CDR3 is CASSTYTGFTEAFF. DNA of the CDR3: TGTGCCAGCAGCACCTACACAGGGTTCACTGAAGCTTTCTTT. The rearrangement links TRBV9 to TRBJ1-1; D might be TRBD1 (6 bases). The V gene's germline CDR1 is SGDLS and CDR2 YYNGEE. CDR3 length: 14 residues. V lost 4 bases to trimming and J lost 4 bases, with 14 bases between them.

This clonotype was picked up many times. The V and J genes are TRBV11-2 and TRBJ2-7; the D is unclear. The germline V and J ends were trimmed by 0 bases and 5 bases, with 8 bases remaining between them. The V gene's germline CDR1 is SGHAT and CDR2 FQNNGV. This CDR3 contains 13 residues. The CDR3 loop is CASSLDRSNEQYF. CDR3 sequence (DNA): TGTGCCAGCAGCTTAGATCGTTCGAACGAGCAGTACTTC. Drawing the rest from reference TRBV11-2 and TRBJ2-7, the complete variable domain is EAGVAQSPRYKIIEKRQSVAFWCNPISGHATLYWYQQILGQGPKLLIQFQNNGVVDDSQLPKDRFSAERLKGVDSTLKIQPAKLEDSAVYLCASSLDRSNEQYFGPGTRLTVT.

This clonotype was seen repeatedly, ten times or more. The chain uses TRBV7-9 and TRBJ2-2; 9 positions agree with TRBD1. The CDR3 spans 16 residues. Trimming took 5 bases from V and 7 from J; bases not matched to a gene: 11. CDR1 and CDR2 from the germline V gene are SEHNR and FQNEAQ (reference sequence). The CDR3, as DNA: TGTGCCAGCAGCCCGAGAAGCACAGGGGGCTACGGGGAGCTGTTTTTT. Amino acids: CASSPRSTGGYGELFF.

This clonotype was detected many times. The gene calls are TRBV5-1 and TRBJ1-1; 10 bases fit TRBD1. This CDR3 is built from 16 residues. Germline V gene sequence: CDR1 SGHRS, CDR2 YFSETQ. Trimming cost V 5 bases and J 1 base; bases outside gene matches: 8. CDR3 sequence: CASRPRQGAGNTEAFF. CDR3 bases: TGCGCCAGCAGACCTAGACAGGGGGCTGGGAACACTGAAGCTTTCTTT.

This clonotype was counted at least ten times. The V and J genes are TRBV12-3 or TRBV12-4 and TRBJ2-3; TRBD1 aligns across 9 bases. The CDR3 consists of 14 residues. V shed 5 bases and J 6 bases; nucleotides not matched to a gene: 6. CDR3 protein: CASSRTGVGDTQYF. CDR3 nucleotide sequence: TGTGCCAGCAGTCGGACAGGGGTTGGTGATACGCAGTATTTT.

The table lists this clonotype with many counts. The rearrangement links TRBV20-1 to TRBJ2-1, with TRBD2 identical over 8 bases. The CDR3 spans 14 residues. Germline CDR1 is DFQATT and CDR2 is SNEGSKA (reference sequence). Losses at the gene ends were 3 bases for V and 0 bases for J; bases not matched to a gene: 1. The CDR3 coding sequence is TGCAGTGCTAGCGGGGGGGCCTCCTACAATGAGCAGTTCTTC. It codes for CSASGGASYNEQFF.

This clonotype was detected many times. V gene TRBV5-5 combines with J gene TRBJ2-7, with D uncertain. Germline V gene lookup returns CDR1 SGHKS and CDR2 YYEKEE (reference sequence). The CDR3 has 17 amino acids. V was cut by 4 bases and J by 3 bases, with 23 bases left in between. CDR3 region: CASSRQWAPGGYYEQYF. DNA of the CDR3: TGTGCCAGCAGCCGACAATGGGCACCGGGCGGTTACTACGAGCAGTACTTC.

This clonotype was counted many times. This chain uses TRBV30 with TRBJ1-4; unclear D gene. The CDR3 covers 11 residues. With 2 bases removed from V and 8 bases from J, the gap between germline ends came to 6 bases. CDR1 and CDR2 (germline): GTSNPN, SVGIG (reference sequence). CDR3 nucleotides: TGTGCCTGGAGTCCCGGGGAAAAACTGTTTTTT. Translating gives CAWSPGEKLFF.

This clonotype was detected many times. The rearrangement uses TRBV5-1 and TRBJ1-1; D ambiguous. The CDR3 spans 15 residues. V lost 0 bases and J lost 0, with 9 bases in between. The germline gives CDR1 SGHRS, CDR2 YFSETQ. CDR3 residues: CASSLVLPMNTEAFF. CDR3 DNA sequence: TGCGCCAGCAGCTTGGTTCTACCCATGAACACTGAAGCTTTCTTT.

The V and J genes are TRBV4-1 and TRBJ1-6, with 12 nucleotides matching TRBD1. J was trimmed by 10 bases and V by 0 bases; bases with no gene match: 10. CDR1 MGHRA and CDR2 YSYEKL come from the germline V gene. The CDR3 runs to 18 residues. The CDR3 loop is CASSQEGTPGQGASPLHF. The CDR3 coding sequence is TGCGCCAGCAGCCAAGAGGGGACGCCGGGACAGGGGGCCTCACCCCTCCACTTT.

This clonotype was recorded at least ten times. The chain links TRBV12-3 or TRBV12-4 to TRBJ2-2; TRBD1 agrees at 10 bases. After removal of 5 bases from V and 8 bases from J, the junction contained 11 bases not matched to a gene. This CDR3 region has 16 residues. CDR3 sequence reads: CASSARTGGRSGELFF. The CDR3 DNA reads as TGTGCCAGCAGTGCCCGGACAGGGGGGAGATCAGGGGAGCTGTTTTTT.

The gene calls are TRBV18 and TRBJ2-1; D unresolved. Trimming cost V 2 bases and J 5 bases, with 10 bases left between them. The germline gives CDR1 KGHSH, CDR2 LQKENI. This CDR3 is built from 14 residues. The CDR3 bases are TGTGCCAGCTCACCATCTAGGGTAAACAATGAGCAGTTCTTC. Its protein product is CASSPSRVNNEQFF.

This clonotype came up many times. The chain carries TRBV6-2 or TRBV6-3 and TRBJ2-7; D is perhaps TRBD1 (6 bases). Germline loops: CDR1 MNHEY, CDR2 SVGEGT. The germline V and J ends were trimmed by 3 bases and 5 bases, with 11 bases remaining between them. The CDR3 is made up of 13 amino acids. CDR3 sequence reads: CASSYAKGDEQYF. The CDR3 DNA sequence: TGTGCCAGCAGTTATGCGAAGGGGGACGAGCAGTACTTC.

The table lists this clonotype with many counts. In DNA, the CDR3 is TGTGCCAGCAGCTCCCTAGCGGGAGTCAATGAGCAGTTCTTC. Its protein product is CASSSLAGVNEQFF. The chain uses TRBV28 and TRBJ2-1, with 10 nucleotides matching TRBD2. Germline V gives CDR1 MDHEN, CDR2 SYDVKM. This CDR3 spans 14 amino acids. With V trimmed by 6 bases and J by 6 bases, 5 bases remained unmatched.

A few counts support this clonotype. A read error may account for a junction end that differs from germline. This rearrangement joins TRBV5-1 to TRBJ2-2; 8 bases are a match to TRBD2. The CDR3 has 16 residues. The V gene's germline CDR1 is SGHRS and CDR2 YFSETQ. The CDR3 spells CASSYSGSYPTGDLFF. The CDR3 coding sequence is TGCGCCAGCAGCTACAGCGGGAGTTACCCCACCGGGGATCTGTTTTTT.

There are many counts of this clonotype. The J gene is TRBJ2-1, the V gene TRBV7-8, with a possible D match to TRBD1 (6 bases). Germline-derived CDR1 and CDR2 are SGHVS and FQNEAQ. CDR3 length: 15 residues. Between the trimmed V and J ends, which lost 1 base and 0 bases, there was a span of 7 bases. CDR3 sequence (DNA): TGTGCCAGCAGCTTAGGACAGGCCTCCTACAATGAGCAGTTCTTC. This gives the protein CASSLGQASYNEQFF.

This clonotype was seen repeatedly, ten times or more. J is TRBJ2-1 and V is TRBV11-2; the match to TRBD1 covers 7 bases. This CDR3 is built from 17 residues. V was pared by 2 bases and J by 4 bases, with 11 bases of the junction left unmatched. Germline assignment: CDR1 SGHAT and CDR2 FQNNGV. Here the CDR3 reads CASSLYLTGQIYNEQFF. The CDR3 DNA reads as TGTGCCAGCAGCTTATATCTTACGGGACAGATATACAATGAGCAGTTCTTC.

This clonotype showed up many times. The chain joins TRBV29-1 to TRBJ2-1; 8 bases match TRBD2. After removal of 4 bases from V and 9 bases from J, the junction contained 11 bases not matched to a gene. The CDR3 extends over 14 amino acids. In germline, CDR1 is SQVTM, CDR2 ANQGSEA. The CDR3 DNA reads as TGCAGCGTTGTACGGCTAGCGGGTGGGGGTGAGCAGTTCTTC. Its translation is CSVVRLAGGGEQFF.

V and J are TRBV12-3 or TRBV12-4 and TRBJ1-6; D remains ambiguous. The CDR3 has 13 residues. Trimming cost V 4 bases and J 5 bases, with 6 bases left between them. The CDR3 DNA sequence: TGTGCCAGCAGTTCCCCCAATAATTCACCCCTCCACTTT. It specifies CASSSPNNSPLHF.

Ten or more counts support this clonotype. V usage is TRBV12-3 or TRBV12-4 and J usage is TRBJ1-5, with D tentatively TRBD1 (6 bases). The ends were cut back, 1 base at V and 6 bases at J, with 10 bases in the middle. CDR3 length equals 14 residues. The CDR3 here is CASSLVRGFQPQHF. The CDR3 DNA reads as TGTGCCAGCAGTTTAGTCAGGGGTTTTCAGCCCCAGCATTTT.

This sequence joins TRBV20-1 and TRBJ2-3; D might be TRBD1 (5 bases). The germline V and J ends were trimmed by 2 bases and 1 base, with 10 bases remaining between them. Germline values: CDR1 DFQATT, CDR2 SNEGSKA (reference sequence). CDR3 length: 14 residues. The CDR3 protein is CSARRGRGTDTQYF. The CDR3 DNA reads TGCAGTGCTAGAAGGGGCAGGGGCACAGATACGCAGTATTTT.

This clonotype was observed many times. CDR3 coding DNA: TGCAGCGTTGAAGAGGACAGGGAGCGGGGCACTGAAGCTTTCTTT. Translation: CSVEEDRERGTEAFF. This chain links TRBV29-1 with TRBJ1-1, with 8 positions matching TRBD1. CDR1 and CDR2 (germline): SQVTM, ANQGSEA. The CDR3 covers 15 residues. After removal of 0 bases from V and 4 bases from J, the junction contained 7 bases not matched to a gene.

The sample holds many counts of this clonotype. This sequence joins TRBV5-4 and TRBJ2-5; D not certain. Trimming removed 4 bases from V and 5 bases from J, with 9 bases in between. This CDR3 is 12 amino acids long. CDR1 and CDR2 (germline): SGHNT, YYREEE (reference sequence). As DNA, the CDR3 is TGTGCCAGCAGCACTGGCATCGAGACCCAGTACTTC. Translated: CASSTGIETQYF.

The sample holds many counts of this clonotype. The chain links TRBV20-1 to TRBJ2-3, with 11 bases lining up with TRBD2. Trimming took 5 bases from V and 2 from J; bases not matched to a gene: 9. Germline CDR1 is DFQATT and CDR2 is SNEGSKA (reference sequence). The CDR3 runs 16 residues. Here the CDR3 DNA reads TGCAGTGCTGCTTTAGCGGGAGGGCCTTTCACAGATACGCAGTATTTT. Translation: CSAALAGGPFTDTQYF.

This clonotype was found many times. The CDR3 here is CASSYSKTNTEAFF. Written as DNA, the CDR3 is TGTGCCAGCAGTTACTCGAAAACAAACACTGAAGCTTTCTTT. The chain joins TRBV6-5 to TRBJ1-1; D gene unclear. V was shortened by 0 bases and J by 2 bases, with 7 bases between the two germline ends. From germline, CDR1 is MNHEY and CDR2 SVGAGI. The CDR3 spans 14 residues.

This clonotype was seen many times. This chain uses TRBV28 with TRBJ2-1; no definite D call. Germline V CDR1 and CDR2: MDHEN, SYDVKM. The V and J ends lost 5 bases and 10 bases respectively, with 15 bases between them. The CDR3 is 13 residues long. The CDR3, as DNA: TGTGCCAGCAGTCCACCGAACCGACCGGAGCAGTTCTTC. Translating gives CASSPPNRPEQFF.